The rows below give T cell receptor beta chains drawn from one sample of a study of blood T cell repertoires in COVID-19. The method was immunoSEQ multiplex PCR; TCRdb's version includes in-frame clones alone and lacks a portion of them. The repertoire holds some 360,000 clones, with approximately 89% as singletons. Material for sequencing was peripheral blood. The receptor set was obtained from a woman aged 60-75 years with COVID-19, enrolled during active disease. Both conserved end residues are part of each CDR3. A D gene is named only where the DNA matches it firmly. Part of the rows lack a size; the others show once, few, many or a class for expanded clones.

clone size,J gene,V gene,D gene,CDR3 DNA,CDR3 protein
.,TRBJ2-7,TRBV2,TRBD1,TGTGCCAGCAGTGGACAGGGAGTCTACGAGCAGTACTTC,CASSGQGVYEQYF
.,TRBJ2-1,TRBV5-5,.,TGTGCCAGCAGTCCTTCGGGGAGCTCCTACAATGAGCAGTTCTTC,CASSPSGSSYNEQFF
.,TRBJ2-7,TRBV18,.,TGTGCCAGCTCACCACTTTCCTCCAGGGAGCAGTACTTC,CASSPLSSREQYF
.,TRBJ1-4,TRBV4-1,.,TGCGCCAGCAGCCAGAGAGGGAGGGCAACTAATGAAAAACTGTTTTTT,CASSQRGRATNEKLFF
.,TRBJ2-1,TRBV6-6,TRBD2,TGTGCCAGCATCACTAGCGGGGGGCACAATGAGCAGTTCTTC,CASITSGGHNEQFF
once,TRBJ1-4,TRBV5-6,.,TGTGCCAGCACGCGGGGGCGTGAAAAACTGTTTTTT,CASTRGREKLFF
.,TRBJ2-1,TRBV2,.,TGTGCCAGCAGTGCAATGGGGGCTCAATACAATGAGCAGTTCTTC,CASSAMGAQYNEQFF
few,TRBJ2-2,TRBV7-7,.,TGTGCTAGCAGCTTAAACCCCTCGGGCACCGGGGAGCTGTTTTTT,CASSLNPSGTGELFF
.,TRBJ2-1,TRBV5-1,TRBD1,TGCGCCAGCAGCTTAGGACAGGGTTACAATGAGCAGTTCTTC,CASSLGQGYNEQFF
.,TRBJ1-3,TRBV11-2,.,TGTGCCAGCAGCTTAGCCCCGGACACCACTTCTGGAAACACCATATATTTT,CASSLAPDTTSGNTIYF
.,TRBJ2-5,TRBV7-3,.,TGTGCCAGCAGCAAGGGACTGGTAAAGGGGGAGACCCAGTACTTC,CASSKGLVKGETQYF
.,TRBJ2-3,TRBV5-5,TRBD1,TGTGCCAGCAGCTTGGTCCCCCAGGGGGCGGATACGCAGTATTTT,CASSLVPQGADTQYF
.,TRBJ1-6,TRBV27,.,TGTGCCAGCAGACCGGCGGGCGGGCGGTCACCCCTCCACTTT,CASRPAGGRSPLHF
.,TRBJ2-2,TRBV7-3,.,TGTGCCAGCAGCTTAATTTCTTCTAACACCGGGGAGCTGTTTTTT,CASSLISSNTGELFF
.,TRBJ1-1,TRBV2,TRBD1,TGTGCCAGCAGTAGGGGGCTCGGCACTGAAGCTTTCTTT,CASSRGLGTEAFF
.,TRBJ1-1,TRBV9,.,TGTGCCAGCAGCGTATCGGCAGGGGCCTACACTGAAGCTTTCTTT,CASSVSAGAYTEAFF
once,TRBJ2-3,TRBV27,TRBD1,TGTGCCAGCAGTTTGCCGCGACAGGGGAGCACAGATACGCAGTATTTT,CASSLPRQGSTDTQYF
.,TRBJ2-1,TRBV9,TRBD1,TGTGCCAGCAGCGTAGCTTCCGGGACAGTCTTCAATGAGCAGTTCTTC,CASSVASGTVFNEQFF
.,TRBJ2-5,TRBV25-1,TRBD2,TGTGCCAGCAGTGTACTAGCGATACAGGAGACCCAGTACTTC,CASSVLAIQETQYF
.,TRBJ1-1,TRBV4-1,.,TGCGCCAGCAGCCCCTCTATGACAACAAACACTGAAGCTTTCTTT,CASSPSMTTNTEAFF
.,TRBJ2-3,TRBV19,TRBD1,TGTGCCAGTAGGAACAGGGGTCCTAGCACAGATACGCAGTATTTT,CASRNRGPSTDTQYF
.,TRBJ2-5,TRBV28,.,TGTGCCAGCAGTTTTGCGGGGTTTACCAAGAGAACCCAGTACTTC,CASSFAGFTKRTQYF
.,TRBJ1-1,TRBV5-1,TRBD1,TGCGCCAGCAGCTCCCAGGGGGCAGGGAACACTGAAGCTTTCTTT,CASSSQGAGNTEAFF
.,TRBJ1-6,TRBV5-6,.,TGTGCCAGCAGCCGACAATTGGCCTCACCCCTCCACTTT,CASSRQLASPLHF
.,TRBJ2-5,TRBV7-9,.,TGTGCCAGCAGCCCCTCCGAGACCCAGTACTTC,CASSPSETQYF
.,TRBJ2-5,TRBV4-2,.,TGTGCCAGCAGCCAAGGGTCACGGGTTGAGACGCAGTACTTC,CASSQGSRVETQYF
.,TRBJ1-6,TRBV5-4,TRBD1,TGTGCCAGCAGCTTGGCAGGACAGGGAAATTCACCCCTCCACTTT,CASSLAGQGNSPLHF
.,TRBJ2-1,TRBV7-3,TRBD2,TGTGCCAGCAGCTTTCCAGCTAGGGTAGCGGGGGTGTACAATGAGCAGTTCTTC,CASSFPARVAGVYNEQFF
.,TRBJ2-7,TRBV5-1,TRBD2,TGCGCCAGCAGCTTATATAGTGCCGGGGGGAAAACTAACGAGCAGTACTTC,CASSLYSAGGKTNEQYF
.,TRBJ2-2,TRBV5-1,TRBD2,TGCGCCAGCAGCCCGGCGGGGACTAGCGGAATTGGCGGGGAGCTGTTTTTT,CASSPAGTSGIGGELFF
once,TRBJ2-2,TRBV9,.,TGTGCCAGCAGCGTACCGGGTAACACCGGGGAGCTGTTTTTT,CASSVPGNTGELFF
.,TRBJ1-1,TRBV5-4,.,TGTGCCAGCAGCTTGGGTGGAGGTAGCACTGAAGCTTTCTTT,CASSLGGGSTEAFF
.,TRBJ1-6,TRBV5-4,TRBD1,TGTGCCAGCAGCCGGGACAGGAACTTTAATTCACCCCTCCACTTT,CASSRDRNFNSPLHF
.,TRBJ2-1,TRBV19,.,TGTGCCAGTAGTTCGGCCCCCGGGACTGGATACAATGAGCAGTTCTTC,CASSSAPGTGYNEQFF
many,TRBJ1-1,TRBV7-9,TRBD1,TGTGCCAGCAGCGACAGGGGCCCCACTGAAGCTTTCTTT,CASSDRGPTEAFF
once,TRBJ1-5,TRBV2,TRBD1,TGTGCCAGCAGAGGCCGGACAGGGGGCAGGCAGCCCCAGCATTTT,CASRGRTGGRQPQHF
.,TRBJ2-5,TRBV9,.,TGTGCCAGCAGCCCCCGGCTGTCAGCCGAGGGGACCCAGTACTTC,CASSPRLSAEGTQYF
few,TRBJ2-2,TRBV28,.,TGTGCCAGCAGTTTATCCGGAGGGGCCGGGGAGCTGTTTTTT,CASSLSGGAGELFF
.,TRBJ1-1,TRBV4-1,.,TGCGCCAGCAGGGGGGGGCCTGACACTGAAGCTTTCTTT,CASRGGPDTEAFF
.,TRBJ1-2,TRBV27,TRBD1,TGTGCCAGCAGTTTATCGTATACAGGGGCTGGCTACACCTTC,CASSLSYTGAGYTF
.,TRBJ1-6,TRBV7-3,.,TGTGCCAGCAGCCCCGGACAGAATTCACCCCTCCACTTT,CASSPGQNSPLHF
.,TRBJ1-4,TRBV6-1,.,TGTGCCAGCAGTGAATGGGAGGGGACTAATGAAAAACTGTTTTTT,CASSEWEGTNEKLFF
.,TRBJ2-3,TRBV6-5,.,TGTGCCACCGAGAGCACAGATACGCAGTATTTT,CATESTDTQYF
.,TRBJ1-4,TRBV18,.,TGTGCCAGCTCACCATCCCTTAATGAAAAACTGTTTTTT,CASSPSLNEKLFF
.,TRBJ2-7,TRBV4-2,TRBD2,TGTGCCAGCAGCCAAGATATTGGGGCGGGGGGGCTCTACGAGCAGTACTTC,CASSQDIGAGGLYEQYF
.,TRBJ2-3,TRBV10-1,.,TGCGCCAGATCGGGACTTAGCACAGATACGCAGTATTTT,CARSGLSTDTQYF
once,TRBJ2-3,TRBV9,TRBD1,TGTGCCAGCAGCGTAGGACCGACAGGGCCTAGCACAGATACGCAGTATTTT,CASSVGPTGPSTDTQYF
.,TRBJ1-3,TRBV18,TRBD1,TGTGCCAGCTCACCATCCCCAGGGGGCCGCTCTGGAAACACCATATATTTT,CASSPSPGGRSGNTIYF
.,TRBJ2-1,TRBV9,.,TGTGCCAGCAGCGTAGGGGGGCAGTTAGGATCCTACAATGAGCAGTTCTTC,CASSVGGQLGSYNEQFF